The 3 T cell receptor beta chains in this list originate from one sample, sequenced in a study of blood T cells in healthy people across ages. Then a second PCR, running roughly 7 to 11 cycles, was carried out with a sample-barcoded 5' primer and a J-beta primer mix. TCRdb fed the 5' RACE reads into MiXCR, producing one record per CDR3 protein. The sample consists of about 840,000 distinct CDR3 sequences, around 29% of them appearing once. This sample was shared with a second study, whose subject was T cells of mothers and their children.

Sequences were obtained from blood. These receptors all stem from a woman in her 40s in good health.

This clonotype was observed a few times. The chain has TRBV6-2 or TRBV6-3 and TRBJ1-1; 8 bases align to TRBD1. This CDR3 is 14 amino acids long. Germline V gene sequence: CDR1 MNHEY, CDR2 SVGEGT. V lost 10 bases and J lost 4; bases outside the gene matches: 11. The CDR3 spells CATTRGQGSTEAFF. DNA for the CDR3: TGTGCCACGACCCGCGGACAGGGCTCCACTGAAGCTTTCTTT.

This clonotype was recorded at least ten times. CDR3 protein: CASSPNPLKYGYTF. DNA of the CDR3: TGTGCCAGCAGTCCCAACCCCCTCAAATATGGCTACACCTTC. The chain carries TRBV28 and TRBJ1-2, with D unresolved. This CDR3 is built from 14 residues. Trimming took off 5 bases at V and 5 bases at J, with 15 bases between the two ends. Germline CDR1 and CDR2: MDHEN and SYDVKM.

This chain uses TRBV20-1 with TRBJ1-1; D is ambiguous. Per germline, CDR1 DFQATT and CDR2 SNEGSKA (reference sequence). CDR3 length: 13 residues. V lost 6 bases and J lost 1, with 12 bases in between. The CDR3, as DNA: TGCAGTGCAGGACTACAAGAGAACACTGAAGCTTTCTTT. Its translation: CSAGLQENTEAFF.